This T cell receptor (beta chain) was captured by sequencing in a study of blood T cells in healthy people across ages. Study conclusions and caveats: Among long-lived donors, naive CD4+ cells were more numerous and diversity higher than in aged donors.

PCR was performed a second time for roughly 6 to 12 cycles using a sample-barcoded 5' primer and a J-beta primer mix. TCRdb ran MiXCR on the 5' RACE reads and lists one entry per CDR3 protein. Here the sample spans about 640,000 distinct CDR3 sequences, 58% being singletons. This clonotype was seen only a few times. The target antigen is unknown. The CDR3 is made up of 18 amino acids. Deletions cut 0 bases from V and 0 bases from J, with 15 bases between. Germline loops: CDR1 MNHEY, CDR2 SMNVEV (reference sequence). The gene calls are TRBV27 and TRBJ2-4; D is undetermined. The receptor was derived from a man aged 60-69 years in good health. The material sequenced was blood. Here the CDR3 DNA reads TGTGCCAGCAGTTTATCCTGGGCCGTCACTAAAGCCAAAAACATTCAGTACTTC. Amino acids: CASSLSWAVTKAKNIQYF.